What follows are 5 T cell receptor beta chains derived from one specimen sequenced in a study of blood T cell repertoires in COVID-19. The table came from immunoSEQ multiplex PCR; TCRdb's copy has only in-frame clones and leaves some out. The data hold some 270,000 clones, with 89% observed a single time. Sequences were obtained from PBMCs or T cells enriched from blood (not recorded which). The receptors here all came from a woman aged 55-69 years who had recovered from COVID-19.

The chain uses TRBV7-9 and TRBJ1-3; D is perhaps TRBD1 (5 bases). Trimming stripped 2 bases from V and 1 base from J, with 12 bases between. The CDR3 length is 16 residues. Germline assignment: CDR1 SEHNR and CDR2 FQNEAQ (reference sequence). The CDR3 DNA is TGTGCCAGCAGCTTACAGGGTAGCTTGTCTGGAAACACCATATATTTT. Its translation: CASSLQGSLSGNTIYF. The full variable domain, in which reference TRBV7-9 and TRBJ1-3 provide the parts outside the CDR3, is DTGVSQNPRHKITKRGQNVTFRCDPISEHNRLYWYRQTLGQGPEFLTYFQNEAQLEKSRLLSDRFSAERPKGSFSTLEIQRTEQGDSAMYLCASSLQGSLSGNTIYFGEGSWLTVV.

The chain links TRBV19 to TRBJ1-5, with 10 bases fitting TRBD1. CDR3 size: 14 residues. V lost 7 bases to trimming and J lost 5 bases; unmatched junction nucleotides: 5. Germline lookup yields CDR1 LNHDA and CDR2 SQIVND (reference sequence). Here the CDR3 reads CASTLGQGDQPQHF. Written as DNA, the CDR3 is TGTGCCAGTACCTTAGGACAGGGGGATCAGCCCCAGCATTTT.

V usage is TRBV14 and J usage is TRBJ2-1; 7 nucleotides agree with TRBD2. Germline V gene lookup returns CDR1 SGHDN and CDR2 FVKESK. This CDR3 has 16 residues. J lost 2 bases, V lost 1 base, and 5 bases had no gene match. CDR3 sequence (DNA): TGTGCCAGCAGCCAAGGGGGGGGAGCACCCTACAATGAGCAGTTCTTC. It translates to CASSQGGGAPYNEQFF.

CDR3 sequence: CATSDYSEQFF. The CDR3 DNA reads as TGTGCCACCAGTGATTATAGTGAGCAGTTCTTC. The chain uses TRBV24-1 and TRBJ2-1, with D hard to call. Trimming left V 2 bases short and J 9 bases short, with 4 bases between. There are 11 residues in the CDR3. Germline values: CDR1 KGHDR, CDR2 SFDVKD.

Only one count was recorded for this clone. V is TRBV12-3 or TRBV12-4 and J is TRBJ1-1, with TRBD1 as a possible D gene (6 bases). V shed 5 bases and J shed 6 bases, with 13 bases lying between them. CDR3 length equals 13 residues. As DNA, the CDR3 is TGTGCCAGCAGTCCCCGAGGGGGGGCTGAAGCTTTCTTT. The encoded protein is CASSPRGGAEAFF.